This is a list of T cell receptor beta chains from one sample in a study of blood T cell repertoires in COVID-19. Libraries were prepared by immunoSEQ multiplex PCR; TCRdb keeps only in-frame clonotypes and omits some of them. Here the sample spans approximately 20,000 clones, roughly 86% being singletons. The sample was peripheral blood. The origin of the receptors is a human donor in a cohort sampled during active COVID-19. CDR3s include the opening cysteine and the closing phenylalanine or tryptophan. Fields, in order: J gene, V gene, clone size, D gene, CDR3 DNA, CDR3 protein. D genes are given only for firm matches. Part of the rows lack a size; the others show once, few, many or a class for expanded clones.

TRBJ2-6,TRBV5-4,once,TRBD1,TGTGCCAGCAGCTTGGGAGGGGGCAGGAGCTCTGGGGCCAACGTCCTGACTTTC,CASSLGGGRSSGANVLTF
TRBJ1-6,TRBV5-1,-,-,TGCGCCAGCAGCTTGGGAGGAGGGGAGAATTCACCCCTCCACTTT,CASSLGGGENSPLHF
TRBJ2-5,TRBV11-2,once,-,TGTGCCAGCAGCATCAGGGCGTTCCCCGAGACCCAGTACTTC,CASSIRAFPETQYF
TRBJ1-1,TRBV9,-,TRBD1,TGTGCCAGCAGCCCCGGGACAGAAACTGAAGCTTTCTTT,CASSPGTETEAFF
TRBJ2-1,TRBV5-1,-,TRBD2,TGCGCCAGCAGCTTGGTTTTAGGGACTAGCGGGGGGGCAATGAAGTTCTTC,CASSLVLGTSGGAMKFF
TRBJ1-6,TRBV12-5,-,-,TGTGCTAGTGGCCCATTCAGGGACTATAATTCACCCCTCCACTTT,CASGPFRDYNSPLHF
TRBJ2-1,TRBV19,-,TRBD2,TGTGCCAGTAGTGGACTAGCGGGGGGCAATGAGCAGTTCTTC,CASSGLAGGNEQFF
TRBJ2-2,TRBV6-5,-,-,TGTGCCAGCAGTTACTCGGGGGGGGCAATGGCCGGGGAGCTGTTTTTT,CASSYSGGAMAGELFF
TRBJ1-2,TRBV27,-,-,TGTGCCACCAAGGGAGAAGGGTTTGGCTACACCTTC,CATKGEGFGYTF
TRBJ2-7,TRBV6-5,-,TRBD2,TGTGCCAGCAGGCGGACTAGCGGGGACTACGAGCAGTACTTC,CASRRTSGDYEQYF
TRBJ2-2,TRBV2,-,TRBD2,TGTGCCAGCAGGGCTAGCGGGGGGTCCGGGGAGCTGTTTTTT,CASRASGGSGELFF
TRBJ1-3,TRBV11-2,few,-,TGTGCCAGCAGCTTAGATACACGAAACACCATATATTTT,CASSLDTRNTIYF
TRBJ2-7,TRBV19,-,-,TGTGCCAGTAGTAGGGGAAACAGCGGTGAAGGGTACGAGCAGTACTTC,CASSRGNSGEGYEQYF
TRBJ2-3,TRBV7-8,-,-,TGTGCCAGCAGCAAAGACTGGAGGACGCAGTATTTT,CASSKDWRTQYF
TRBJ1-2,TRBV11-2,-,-,TGTGCCAGCAGCCCCGCTGGAGTAAACTATGGCTACACCTTC,CASSPAGVNYGYTF
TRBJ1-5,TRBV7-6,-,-,TGTGCCAGCAGCTACAGTCTGGGTCAGCCCCAGCATTTT,CASSYSLGQPQHF
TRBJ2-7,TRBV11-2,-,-,TGTGCCAGCAGCGTCACGGACAAAACCTACGAGCAGTACTTC,CASSVTDKTYEQYF
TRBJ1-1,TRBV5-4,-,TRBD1,TGTGCCAGCAGCTCCAAACAGGGGGCGAGCACTGAAGCTTTCTTT,CASSSKQGASTEAFF
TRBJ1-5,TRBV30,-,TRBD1,TGTGCCTGGAGAGACAGGGGTCGGGATCAGCCCCAGCATTTT,CAWRDRGRDQPQHF
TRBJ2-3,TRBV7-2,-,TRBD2,TGTGCCAGCAGCTTAGGGTTAGGGACGGGGGGGTACACAGATACGCAGTATTTT,CASSLGLGTGGYTDTQYF
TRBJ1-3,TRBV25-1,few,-,TGTGCCAGCAGTCGCGACAGCGACTCTGGAAACACCATATATTTT,CASSRDSDSGNTIYF
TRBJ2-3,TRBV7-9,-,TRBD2,TGTGCCAGCAGCCCCCAACCAGGAGTGTCTAGCGGGGGGCCCTATACGCAGTATTTT,CASSPQPGVSSGGPYTQYF
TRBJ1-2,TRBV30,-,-,TGTGCCTGGAGTCGGTATGGCTACACCTTC,CAWSRYGYTF
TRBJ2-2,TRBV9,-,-,TGTGCCAGCAGCGTATCATGGGGGGTCGGGGAGCTGTTTTTT,CASSVSWGVGELFF
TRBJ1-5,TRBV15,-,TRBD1,TGTGCCACCAGCAGTAGACAGGGTGCAAGCAATCAGCCCCAGCATTTT,CATSSRQGASNQPQHF
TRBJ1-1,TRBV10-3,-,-,TGTGCCATCAGTGAGTCGGGCCTTGTGGTCACTGAAGCTTTCTTT,CAISESGLVVTEAFF
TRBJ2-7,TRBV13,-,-,TGTGCCAGCAGCCCTGGCCTGAGGGGGTATTCCGAGCAGTACTTC,CASSPGLRGYSEQYF
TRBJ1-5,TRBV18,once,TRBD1,TGTGCCAGCTCAGGACAGGGGGGGCAGCCCCAGCATTTT,CASSGQGGQPQHF
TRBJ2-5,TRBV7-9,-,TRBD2,TGTGCCAGCAGCCAGACGCGGGGGACGGGAGAGACCCAGTACTTC,CASSQTRGTGETQYF
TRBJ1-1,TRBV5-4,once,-,TGTGCCAGCAGCTTCCAGGGAAGTACTGAAGCTTTCTTT,CASSFQGSTEAFF
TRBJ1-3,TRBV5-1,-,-,TGCGCCGGCAGCTTGGCAGGGTACGGAAACACCATATATTTT,CAGSLAGYGNTIYF
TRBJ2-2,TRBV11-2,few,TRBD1,TGTGCCAGCAGCTGGGGACAGGGGACCGGGGAGCTGTTTTTT,CASSWGQGTGELFF
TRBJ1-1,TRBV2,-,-,TGTGCCAGGAAAGTTGGCTCAGACACTGAAGCTTTCTTT,CARKVGSDTEAFF
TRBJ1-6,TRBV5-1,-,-,TGCGCCAGCAGCTTGTCACAGGGTACCTATAATTCACCCCTCCACTTT,CASSLSQGTYNSPLHF
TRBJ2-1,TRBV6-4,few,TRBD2,TGTGCCAGCGGACAAGCGGGGGGGCCTCTCAATGAGCAGTTCTTC,CASGQAGGPLNEQFF
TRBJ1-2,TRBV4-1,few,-,TGCGCCAGCAGCCGAGGCCACTCGACAGGTGAGGATGGCTACACCTTC,CASSRGHSTGEDGYTF
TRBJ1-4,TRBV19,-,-,TGTGCCAGTAGTATTGGGCTGAGAAATGAAAAACTGTTTTTT,CASSIGLRNEKLFF
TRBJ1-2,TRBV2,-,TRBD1,TGTGCCAGCAGTGAAGCGACAGGGGAGTCTAGTGGCTACACCTTC,CASSEATGESSGYTF
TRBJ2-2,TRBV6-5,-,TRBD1,TGTGCCAGCGAGGACAGGGGTGACACCGGGGAGCTGTTTTTT,CASEDRGDTGELFF
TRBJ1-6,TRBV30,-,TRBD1,TGTGCCTGGAGCGGGGACAGGGGAAAATTGTCCCTCCACTTT,CAWSGDRGKLSLHF